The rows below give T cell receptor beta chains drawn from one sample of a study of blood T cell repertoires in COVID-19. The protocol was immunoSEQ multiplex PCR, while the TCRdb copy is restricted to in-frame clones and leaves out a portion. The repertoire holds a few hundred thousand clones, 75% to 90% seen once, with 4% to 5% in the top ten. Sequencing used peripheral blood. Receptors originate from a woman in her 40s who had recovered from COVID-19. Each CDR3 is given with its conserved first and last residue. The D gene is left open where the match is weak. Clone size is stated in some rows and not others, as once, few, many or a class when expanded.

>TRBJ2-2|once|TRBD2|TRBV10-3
TGTGCCATCAGTGAGGAATGGGCTAGCGGAACCGGGGAGCTGTTTTTT
CAISEEWASGTGELFF
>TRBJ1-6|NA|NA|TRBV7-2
TGTGCCAGCAGCTTAGCGCTCGGGAGAGGTAATTCACCCCTCCACTTT
CASSLALGRGNSPLHF
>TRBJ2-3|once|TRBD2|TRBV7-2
TGTGCCAGCAGGCTAGCGGGGAGCACAGATACGCAGTATTTT
CASRLAGSTDTQYF
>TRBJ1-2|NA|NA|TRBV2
TGTGCCAGCAGGCCGAGGTTGCATGGCTACACCTTC
CASRPRLHGYTF
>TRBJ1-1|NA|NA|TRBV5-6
TGTGCCAGCAGCTTGACGAGCGTTGGTGAAGCTTTCTTT
CASSLTSVGEAFF
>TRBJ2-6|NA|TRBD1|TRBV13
TGTGCCAGCAGCTCTACGACAGGGGAGAGCGGGGCCAACGTCCTGACTTTC
CASSSTTGESGANVLTF
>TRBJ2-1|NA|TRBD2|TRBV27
TGTGCCAGCAGTCCATATAGCGGGAGTTCCTACAATGAGCAGTTCTTC
CASSPYSGSSYNEQFF
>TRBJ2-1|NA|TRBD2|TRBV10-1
TGCGCCAGCAGTGCCCTAGCGGGAGTCTACAATGAGCAGTTCTTC
CASSALAGVYNEQFF
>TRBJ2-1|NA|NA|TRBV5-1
TGCGCCAGCAGCTTTTTGGGACAAAGACTCCATGAGCAGTTCTTC
CASSFLGQRLHEQFF
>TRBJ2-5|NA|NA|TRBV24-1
TGTGCCACCAGTGAGCCCACCCGAACAGGGGAGACCCAGTACTTC
CATSEPTRTGETQYF
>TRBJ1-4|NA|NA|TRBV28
TGTGCCAGCAGAATAAATGAAAAACTGTTTTTT
CASRINEKLFF
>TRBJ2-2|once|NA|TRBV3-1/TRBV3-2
TGTGCCAGCAGCCAAGATGGTGGTAGCGGCAGCTTGAGCTGGGAGCTGTTTTTT
CASSQDGGSGSLSWELFF
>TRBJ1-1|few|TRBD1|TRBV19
TGTGCCAGTAGTCCCGATGGACAGGGATTACACACTGAAGCTTTCTTT
CASSPDGQGLHTEAFF
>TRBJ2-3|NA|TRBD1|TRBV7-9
TGTGCCAGCAGCTTAGTACAGGGGGCAGGAGATACGCAGTATTTT
CASSLVQGAGDTQYF
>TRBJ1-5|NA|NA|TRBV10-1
TGCGCCAGCAGTGAGGACAGAAATAGCAATCAGCCCCAGCATTTT
CASSEDRNSNQPQHF
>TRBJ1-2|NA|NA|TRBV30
TGTGCCTGGAGTTGGGGGGGGATGGTCACCTATGGCTACACCTTC
CAWSWGGMVTYGYTF
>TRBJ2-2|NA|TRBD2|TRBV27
TGTGCCAGCAGTTTGCGGGGGGAAGCCGGGGAGCTGTTTTTT
CASSLRGEAGELFF
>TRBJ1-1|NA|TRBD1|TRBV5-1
TGCGCCAGCAGCAGAGAGACAGGGGGTATCACTGAAGCTTTCTTT
CASSRETGGITEAFF
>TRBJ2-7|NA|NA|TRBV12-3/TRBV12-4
TGTGCCAGCAGTTTAAGCTTGCGCGAGCAGTACTTC
CASSLSLREQYF
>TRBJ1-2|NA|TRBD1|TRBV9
TGTGCCAGCAGCGTAGAGGGACAGGGGGCTGGTGGCTACACCTTC
CASSVEGQGAGGYTF
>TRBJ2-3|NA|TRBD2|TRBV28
TGTGCCAGCAGTCCCAGCGGGGCCACAGATACGCAGTATTTT
CASSPSGATDTQYF
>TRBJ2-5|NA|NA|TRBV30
TGTGCCGGTAGTTTGCAAGAGACCCAGTACTTC
CAGSLQETQYF
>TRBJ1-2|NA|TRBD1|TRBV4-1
TGCGCCAGCAGCCAAGTAGGACAGGGGAAAGCCTCTAACTATGGCTACACCTTC
CASSQVGQGKASNYGYTF
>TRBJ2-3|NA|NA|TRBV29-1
TGCAGCGTCGACGGCGGGACAGATACGCAGTATTTT
CSVDGGTDTQYF
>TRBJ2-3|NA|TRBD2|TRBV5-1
TGCGCCAGCAGTCCCGGGACTAGCGGGGTTCCCAGCACAGATACGCAGTATTTT
CASSPGTSGVPSTDTQYF
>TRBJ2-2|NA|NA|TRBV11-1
TGTGCCAGCAGCTTAGCGTGGGGCGCCGGGGAGCTGTTTTTT
CASSLAWGAGELFF
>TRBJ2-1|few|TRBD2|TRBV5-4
TGTGCCAGCAGCTTGGGGACTAGCGGGCGTTACAATGAGCAGTTCTTC
CASSLGTSGRYNEQFF
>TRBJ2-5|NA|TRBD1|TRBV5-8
TGTGCCAGCAGCATAGGGACAGGGATAGAGACCCAGTACTTC
CASSIGTGIETQYF
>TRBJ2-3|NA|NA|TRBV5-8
TGTGCCAGCAGCTTGGGATCCCTTACTAGCACAGATACGCAGTATTTT
CASSLGSLTSTDTQYF
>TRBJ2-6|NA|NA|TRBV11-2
TGTGCCAGCAGCCGGCCCAGGGATTGGGGGGCCAACGTCCTGACTTTC
CASSRPRDWGANVLTF
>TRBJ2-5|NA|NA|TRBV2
TGTGCCAGCAGTGAAAACAACCTCCAAGAGACCCAGTACTTC
CASSENNLQETQYF
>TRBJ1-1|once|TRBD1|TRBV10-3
TGTGCCGTCAGACAGGGGGCCAATGCTGAAGCTTTCTTT
CAVRQGANAEAFF
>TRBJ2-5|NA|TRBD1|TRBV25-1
TGTGCCAGCAGTGAACCGGGACAGCTCTGGGAGACCCAGTACTTC
CASSEPGQLWETQYF
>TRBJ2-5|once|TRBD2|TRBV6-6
TGTGCCAGCAGTCGGCTAGCGGGGGGCCAACCGACTTCAAGGACCCAGTACTTC
CASSRLAGGQPTSRTQYF
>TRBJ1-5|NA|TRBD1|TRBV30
TGTGCCTGGGGGGACAGGGCCATGACTAGCAATCAGCCCCAGCATTTT
CAWGDRAMTSNQPQHF
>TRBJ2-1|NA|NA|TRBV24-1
TGTGCCACCAGCGACAGATACAATGAGCAGTTCTTC
CATSDRYNEQFF
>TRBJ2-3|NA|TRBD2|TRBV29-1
TGCAGCGTGCTTAGCGGGAGCGGCACAGATACGCAGTATTTT
CSVLSGSGTDTQYF
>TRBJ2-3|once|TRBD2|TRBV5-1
TGCGCCAGCAGCTTGGGATTACTAGCGGGAGACACAGATACGCAGTATTTT
CASSLGLLAGDTDTQYF
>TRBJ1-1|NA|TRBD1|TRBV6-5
TGTGCCAGCAGTCCTTCAAGACAGGGAAAGGCTGAAGCTTTCTTT
CASSPSRQGKAEAFF
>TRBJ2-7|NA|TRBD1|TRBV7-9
TGTGCCAGCAGCTTAGGGGGCAGGGGGCTTCACGAGCAGTACTTC
CASSLGGRGLHEQYF
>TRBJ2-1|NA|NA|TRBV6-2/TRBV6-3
TGTGCCAGCAGTTACTGGCGGGGCAGGGAGGTTTCCTACAATGAGCAGTTCTTC
CASSYWRGREVSYNEQFF
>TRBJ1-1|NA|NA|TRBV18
TGTGCCAGCTCCCCTGACAGAAAGAACACTGAAGCTTTCTTT
CASSPDRKNTEAFF
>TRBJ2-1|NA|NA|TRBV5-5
TGTGCCAGCAGCTTGTCAGGGGACTACAATGAGCAGTTCTTC
CASSLSGDYNEQFF
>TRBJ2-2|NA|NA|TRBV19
TGTGCCAGTCGGACACCGCCTATGAACACCGGGGAGCTGTTTTTT
CASRTPPMNTGELFF
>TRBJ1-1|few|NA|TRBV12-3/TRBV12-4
TGTGCCAGCAGTTTCTCTGGCGGCACTGAAGCTTTCTTT
CASSFSGGTEAFF
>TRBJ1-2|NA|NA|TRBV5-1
TGCGCCAGCAGCTCTAACCAAGGCTACACCTTC
CASSSNQGYTF
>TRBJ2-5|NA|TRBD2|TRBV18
TGTGCCAGCTCTTCCGGGACTAGCGGGGGTGAAGAGACCCAGTACTTC
CASSSGTSGGEETQYF
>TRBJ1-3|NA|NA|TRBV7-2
TGTGCCAGCAGCCCTTCGTGGGGGCTGAACACCATATATTTT
CASSPSWGLNTIYF
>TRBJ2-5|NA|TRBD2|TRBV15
TGTGCCACCAGCGGGGAGGGGACTCTTCAGTACTTC
CATSGEGTLQYF
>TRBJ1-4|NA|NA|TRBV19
TGTGCCAGTAGTGGGCCGGGGGCTAATGAAAAACTGTTTTTT
CASSGPGANEKLFF
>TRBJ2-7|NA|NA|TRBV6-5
TGTGCCAGCAGTACTGAGCAGGGGTCCTACGAGCAGTACTTC
CASSTEQGSYEQYF
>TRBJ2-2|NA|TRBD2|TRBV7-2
TGTGCCAGCAGCTTAGGAATGTCGGGGGGAGAGAACACCGGGGAGCTGTTTTTT
CASSLGMSGGENTGELFF
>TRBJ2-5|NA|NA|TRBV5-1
TGCGCCAGCAGCCCAGGGACACAGACTCAAGAGACCCAGTACTTC
CASSPGTQTQETQYF
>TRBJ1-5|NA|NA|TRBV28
TGTGCCAGCAGTTTTCAGGGCTCCGTAGTAGCCCAGCATTTT
CASSFQGSVVAQHF
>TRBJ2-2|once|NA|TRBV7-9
TGTGCCAGCAGATCTTGGACAGTGGGCACCGGGGAGCTGTTTTTT
CASRSWTVGTGELFF